This T cell receptor (beta chain) comes out of a study of blood T cell repertoires in COVID-19. For the study at large: There were acute and convalescent COVID-19 samples, and they came from the United States, Italy and Spain.

In the original workflow: Amplified reference gene primers provided the basis for estimating nucleated cell counts. The method was immunoSEQ multiplex PCR; TCRdb's version includes in-frame clones alone and lacks a portion of them. The DNA gave D and trimming, while V, J and clone size come from that table. The data hold 40,000 to 45,000 clones, with roughly 79% observed a single time. Germline assignment: CDR1 MNHEY and CDR2 SVGEGT. Losses at the gene ends were 5 bases for V and 8 bases for J; bases not matched to a gene: 8. CDR3 length: 13 residues. The TCR comes from a woman older than 75 with acute or convalescent COVID-19. This sequence joins TRBV6-2 or TRBV6-3 and TRBJ1-2; 7 bases match TRBD1. The material sequenced was peripheral blood. The CDR3 DNA is TGTGCCAGCAGTCCCCGACAGGGTGGAGGCTACACCTTC. Amino acids: CASSPRQGGGYTF.